This T cell receptor beta chain was sequenced for a study of blood T cell repertoires in COVID-19 (dated by TCRdb to the early 2020s). For the wider study: The collaborator samples originated in the United States, Italy and Spain and spanned the acute and convalescent phases of COVID-19. The prospective study material was composed of cDNA or gDNA derived from T cells, B-cell-depleted T cells, or PBMCs. The dataset comprised deeply sampled blood TCRbeta repertoires from subjects exposed to, actively infected with, or recovered from COVID-19. The repertoires were made available in a free public database intended to serve as a resource for research on the immune response to SARS-CoV-2. The samples were drawn from two sources: the first 160 participants of the ongoing ImmuneRACE study, and about 1,300 subjects contributed by 6 global collaborators. Nearly every sample came with metadata listing a de-identified subject ID, COVID-19 status, age in years and sex. HLA class I and class II types, where available, came from metadata supplied by the sample provider rather than from assay-based typing.

TCRbeta CDR3 regions were amplified from genomic DNA by means of the immunoSEQ Assay, a bias-controlled multiplex PCR. Turning to the authors' computational methods: The number of nucleated cells in each sample was estimated from the amplification of reference gene primers within the assay. To quantify the absolute abundance of each unique TCRbeta CDR3 rearrangement, sequence reads were collapsed and filtered. For each sample, productive Simpson clonality was calculated as the square root of Simpson's diversity index across productive rearrangements. Held by TCRdb, this immuneACCESS table contains in-frame sequences only and omits some clones. Under half of the omission traces to an unresolved V gene where checked; the cause of the rest is unknown. V and J calls and clone size are copied from that table; D and trimming were computed from the DNA. The sample has approximately 80,000 clones on record, approximately 86% of them singletons. The top ten hold around 3.3% of the sample.

Trimming takes 2 bases from V and 1 base from J, and the germline ends sit 5 bases apart. From cysteine to phenylalanine, the CDR3 is 13 amino acids long. The CDR3 DNA has 39 bases and is translated from base 1. Based on the germline V gene, the CDR1 and CDR2 sequences are KGHSH and LQKENI. Overall results and qualifications from the work: How much clinical and demographic metadata was included differed by source and by participant, and the metadata was provided uncurated.

At one collaborating source in Seattle, patients were enrolled during active infection and were followed longitudinally through the course of disease. Collaborating institutions collected whole blood in K2EDTA tubes following their own protocols. Collaborator samples were shipped for TCRbeta analysis as frozen whole blood, isolated PBMCs, or DNA extracted from either sample type. This clone has only a few counts. Its binding antigen is unknown. No much larger clone exists at a distance of one base, and base qualities are not known. This TCR was recovered from an elderly woman with COVID-19, enrolled during active disease. Material: peripheral blood. The sequence links TRBV18 to TRBJ1-1, with no D gene named confidently. This receptor has the CDR3 CASSPAENTEAFF. In nucleotides, the sequence is TGTGCCAGCTCACCAGCGGAGAACACTGAAGCTTTCTTT.